Each of the 20 T cell receptor beta chains below was sequenced from the same sample in a study of cytomegalovirus exposure and HLA in healthy donors. PCR amplification relied on 60 Vbeta primers (plus 13 Jbeta primers). Produced via immunoSEQ multiplex PCR; TCRdb's table is partial and in-frame only. The profile covers roughly 100,000 clones, with 76% appearing a single time and more than 1.5% taken by the ten largest. The sample comprised PBMCs. Receptors were obtained from a man aged 35 to 55 in good health and CMV-seronegative.

The chain employs TRBV4-1 and TRBJ2-1; a possible D gene is TRBD1 (6 bases). Trimming removed 0 bases at V and 3 bases at J, with 9 bases between. This CDR3 comprises 15 residues. In germline, CDR1 is MGHRA, CDR2 YSYEKL. The CDR3 DNA reads as TGCGCCAGCAGCCAAGATGGACAGAACTACAATGAGCAGTTCTTC. Its translation is CASSQDGQNYNEQFF.

This clone was found a few times. The chain recombines TRBV5-8 with TRBJ2-4; 8 positions match TRBD1. From germline, CDR1 is SGHTS and CDR2 YDEGEE. V shed 3 bases, J shed 6 bases, and the junction held 14 bases outside the gene matches. CDR3 length equals 17 residues. The CDR3 sequence is CASSSGQASRPLNIQYF. The CDR3 DNA follows: TGTGCCAGCAGCTCGGGACAGGCTTCCCGACCTTTAAACATTCAGTACTTC.

This clone was counted a single time. This chain links TRBV2 with TRBJ1-2; 8 bases line up with TRBD1. The V gene end was trimmed by 5 bases and the J gene end by 4 bases; junction bases not matched to a gene: 6. The CDR3 sequence is 14 residues long. CDR1 is SNHLY, CDR2 FYNNEI, per germline. The CDR3 coding sequence is TGTGCCAGCAGTTTTGAGGACAGGGCCTATGGCTACACCTTC. This codes for CASSFEDRAYGYTF.

This clone was counted a single time. This chain uses TRBV4-3 with TRBJ1-6; D uncertain. The V gene's germline CDR1 is LGHNA and CDR2 YSLEER. CDR3 length: 14 amino acids. With 8 bases removed from V and 6 bases from J, the gap between germline ends came to 14 bases. The CDR3 DNA is TGCGCCAGCCATCCCGGGATCCCTAATTCACCCCTCCACTTT. It yields the protein CASHPGIPNSPLHF.

This clone has only a few counts. The genes are TRBV6-6 and TRBJ2-3; possibly TRBD2 for D (5 bases). The V end was cut by 5 bases, the J end by 6 bases, with 6 bases between. CDR1 and CDR2 from the germline V gene are MNHNY and SVGAGI (reference sequence). This CDR3 has 11 amino acids. CDR3 sequence reads: CASSGGDTQYF. The CDR3 DNA reads as TGTGCCAGCAGTGGCGGGGATACGCAGTATTTT.

This chain connects TRBV7-8 to TRBJ1-6; TRBD1 matches 9 bases. V was pared by 5 bases and J by 9 bases, with 8 bases of the junction left unmatched. This CDR3 has 15 residues. Germline V gene lookup returns CDR1 SGHVS and CDR2 FQNEAQ. The CDR3 is CASSLGTGRGSPLHF. The CDR3 region has the DNA TGTGCCAGCAGCCTCGGGACAGGGAGAGGTTCACCCCTCCACTTT. The variable domain in full, completed from reference TRBV7-8 and TRBJ1-6, reads GAGVSQSPRYKVAKRGQDVALRCDPISGHVSLFWYQQALGQGPEFLTYFQNEAQLDKSGLPSDRFFAERPEGSVSTLKIQRTQQEDSAVYLCASSLGTGRGSPLHFGNGTRLTVT.

This chain joins TRBV19 and TRBJ1-1; D not certain. CDR1 and CDR2 from the germline V gene are LNHDA and SQIVND (reference sequence). This CDR3 has 16 residues. Trimming stripped 5 bases from V and 1 base from J, with 17 bases between. The CDR3 reads CASSGWREWKNTEAFF. The CDR3 nucleotides are TGTGCCAGTAGTGGGTGGCGGGAATGGAAGAACACTGAAGCTTTCTTT. The entire variable domain, with the rest obtained from reference TRBV19 and TRBJ1-1, is as follows: DGGITQSPKYLFRKEGQNVTLSCEQNLNHDAMYWYRQDPGQGLRLIYYSQIVNDFQKGDIAEGYSVSREKKESFPLTVTSAQKNPTAFYLCASSGWREWKNTEAFFGQGTRLTVV.

This chain joins TRBV6-1 and TRBJ1-5; D gene uncertain. The length of the CDR3 is 17 residues. Trimming removed 1 base from V and 8 bases from J, with 21 bases in between. Germline V gene lookup returns CDR1 MNHNS and CDR2 SASEGT. In DNA, the CDR3 is TGTGCCAGCAGTGAAGAATTCGGTCTCAGTGAGAGGGAGCCCCAGCATTTT. This encodes CASSEEFGLSEREPQHF.

The chain uses TRBV14 and TRBJ2-7; D gene ambiguous. This CDR3 contains 11 residues. Germline CDR1 SGHDN, CDR2 FVKESK. Deletions cut 3 bases from V and 7 bases from J, with 7 bases between. The CDR3 spells CASSQLGEQYF. The CDR3 nucleotides read TGTGCCAGCAGCCAGCTAGGAGAGCAGTACTTC.

The genes are TRBV2 and TRBJ1-1; the D gene is possibly TRBD1 (6 bases). Deletions cut 3 bases from V and 4 bases from J, with 18 bases between. Germline V CDR1 and CDR2: SNHLY, FYNNEI. CDR3 length equals 16 residues. The CDR3 region is CASSDQGLSAGTEAFF. As DNA, the CDR3 is TGTGCCAGCAGTGATCAGGGGTTAAGTGCGGGCACTGAAGCTTTCTTT.

This chain connects TRBV25-1 to TRBJ1-4; D gene ambiguous. CDR3 size: 14 residues. The germline V gene has CDR1 MGHDK and CDR2 SYGVNS. V shed 2 bases and J shed 4 bases, with 8 bases lying between them. CDR3 protein: CASSEQVFNEKLFF. Here the CDR3 DNA reads TGTGCCAGCAGTGAACAGGTTTTTAATGAAAAACTGTTTTTT.

The chain recombines TRBV19 with TRBJ1-1; 10 bases agree with TRBD1. With 3 bases clipped from V and 5 bases from J, the junction kept 3 bases outside the gene matches. This CDR3 comprises 14 residues. Germline V lookup: CDR1 LNHDA, CDR2 SQIVND (reference sequence). The CDR3 DNA is TGTGCCAGTAGTATGGGACAGGGGCCAACTGAAGCTTTCTTT. This gives the protein CASSMGQGPTEAFF.

The chain has TRBV7-8 and TRBJ2-5; D might be TRBD2 (6 bases). The J call is uncertain, as TRBJ2-7 better fits the DNA end. Germline V lookup: CDR1 SGHVS, CDR2 FQNEAQ. CDR3 size: 13 residues. CDR3 loop: CASSQGGGYEQYF. CDR3 sequence (DNA): TGTGCCAGCAGCCAGGGAGGAGGCTACGAGCAGTACTTC.

A remark on this clone: One junction end disagrees with the germline gene, perhaps due to a read error. V usage is TRBV7-9 and J usage is TRBJ2-7, with D tentatively TRBD2 (5 bases). The germline gives CDR1 SEHNR, CDR2 FQNEAQ (reference sequence). This CDR3 has 13 residues. CDR3 coding DNA: TGTTCCAGCAATCGGGCTAGCACCCACGAGCAGTACTTC. It encodes CSSNRASTHEQYF.

The chain uses TRBV28 and TRBJ2-7; D gene uncertain. Germline CDR1 reads MDHEN; CDR2 reads SYDVKM. This CDR3 has 13 amino acids. V was pared by 6 bases and J by 3 bases, with 12 bases between. The CDR3, as DNA: TGTGCCAGCAGGAGGCCCGTAGACTACGAGCAGTACTTC. Translation gives CASRRPVDYEQYF.

J is TRBJ2-7 and V is TRBV6-5; maybe TRBD2 (6 bases). V gave up 6 bases and J gave up 7 bases, with 13 bases separating them. Germline-derived CDR1 and CDR2 are MNHEY and SVGAGI. The CDR3 contains 12 residues. Here the CDR3 reads CASSPGRREQYF. As DNA, the CDR3 is TGTGCCAGCAGCCCTGGGAGGCGAGAGCAGTACTTC.

The genes are TRBV4-3 and TRBJ2-1; D is possibly TRBD1 (6 bases). Germline V gene sequence: CDR1 LGHNA, CDR2 YSLEER. CDR3 length equals 17 residues. Trimming removed 0 bases from V and 4 bases from J, with 16 bases in between. CDR3 DNA sequence: TGCGCCAGCAGCCAAGATGTCATCCAGGGGTCGTACAATGAGCAGTTCTTC. Translated, it gives CASSQDVIQGSYNEQFF.

The CDR3 coding sequence is TGCGCCAGCAGACATATACTTTTAGCGGGAGCATCCAATGAGCAGTTCTTC. It encodes CASRHILLAGASNEQFF. The chain is built from TRBV4-1 and TRBJ2-1, with TRBD2 identical over 9 bases. Germline V CDR1 and CDR2: MGHRA, YSYEKL. The length of the CDR3 is 17 residues. Trimming cost V 6 bases and J 6 bases; bases outside gene matches: 15.

This clone was observed a handful of times. The V and J genes are TRBV4-2 and TRBJ2-1, with 10 positions matching TRBD2. J was trimmed by 9 bases and V by 1 base; bases with no gene match: 9. In germline, CDR1 is LGHNA, CDR2 YNFKEQ. This CDR3 is 16 amino acids long. In DNA, the CDR3 is TGTGCCAGCAGCCAAGTGGTGGCTAGCGGGGGAGGTGAGCAGTTCTTC. It encodes CASSQVVASGGGEQFF.

The genes are TRBV6-1 and TRBJ2-2; D is perhaps TRBD1 (5 bases). Germline V gives CDR1 MNHNS, CDR2 SASEGT. The CDR3 runs 15 residues. Trimming removed 10 bases from V and 5 bases from J, with 20 bases in between. The CDR3 DNA is TGTGCCACCCCCCCGGTGTGGGGCTCAACCGGGGAGCTGTTTTTT. It is translated as CATPPVWGSTGELFF.